This T cell receptor beta chain comes out of a study of blood T cells in healthy people across ages. This clonotype was counted only a few times. Its specificity is not known. Study-wide results and caveats: Diversity was estimated from one million T cells, and these estimates were considered underestimates. Unsorted PBMCs blocked a conclusive comparison of naive and antigen-experienced cells.

CDR3 length: 16 amino acids. The V gene end was trimmed by 1 base and the J gene end by 6 bases; junction bases not matched to a gene: 2. CDR1 is PRHDT, CDR2 FYEKMQ, per germline (reference sequence). A sample-barcoded 5' primer and a J-beta primer mix were used in a second PCR of about 7 to 11 cycles. TCRdb fed the 5' RACE reads into MiXCR, producing one record per CDR3 protein. Of around 1,000,000 distinct CDR3 sequences in the sample, 20% to 25% were seen once. The sample also formed part of further work on T cells of mothers and their children.

This chain links TRBV13 with TRBJ2-3, with 15 bases matching TRBD2. Sequencing was performed on blood. This TCR was recovered from a girl aged 2 to 10 in good health. This CDR3 reads CASSLAGTSGGDTQYF. CDR3 sequence (DNA): TGTGCCAGCAGCTTAGCCGGGACTAGCGGGGGGGATACGCAGTATTTT.